The 15 T cell receptor beta chains below all came from one sample that was sequenced in a study of CD8+ T cells in alopecia areata. In each case, RNA was isolated and then reverse transcribed into cDNA as the sequencing template. The protocol was immunoSEQ multiplex PCR, while the TCRdb copy is restricted to in-frame clones and leaves out a portion. The data show approximately 100,000 clones, 85% to 90% seen once. Treatment here: oral pan-JAK inhibitor, 5-10 mg twice daily. The source material was CD8+ T cells sorted from blood, sampled at approximately week 31, from a patient treated with tofacitinib. These receptors were obtained from a human donor with alopecia areata.

CDR3 amino acids: CAWSVEGHPLRNEQFF. The CDR3 DNA is TGTGCCTGGAGTGTAGAAGGACACCCCCTAAGGAATGAGCAGTTCTTC. The chain is built from TRBV30 and TRBJ2-1; weak D call: TRBD1 (5 bases). Germline V lookup: CDR1 GTSNPN, CDR2 SVGIG (reference sequence). The CDR3 totals 16 residues. Trimming stripped 0 bases from V and 7 bases from J, with 19 bases between.

The table lists this clone with a few counts. The chain links TRBV27 to TRBJ1-5, with TRBD1 matching 8 bases. This CDR3 is built from 14 residues. With V trimmed by 5 bases and J by 7 bases, 7 bases remained unmatched. CDR1 and CDR2 from the germline V gene are MNHEY and SMNVEV (reference sequence). CDR3 nucleotide sequence: TGTGCCAGCAGTAGCCAGGGGGCTAGGCAGCCCCAGCATTTT. Protein sequence: CASSSQGARQPQHF.

The CDR3 DNA sequence: TGCGCCAGCAGCTTGGCAGGGGGTGTCACTGAAGCTTTCTTT. Its translation: CASSLAGGVTEAFF. This chain uses TRBV5-1 with TRBJ1-1; 7 bases fit TRBD1. Trimming cost V 0 bases and J 4 bases; bases outside gene matches: 3. From germline, CDR1 is SGHRS and CDR2 YFSETQ. The CDR3 loop spans 14 amino acids. The whole variable domain, filled in from reference TRBV5-1 and TRBJ1-1, reads KAGVTQTPRYLIKTRGQQVTLSCSPISGHRSVSWYQQTPGQGLQFLFEYFSETQRNKGNFPGRFSGRQFSNSRSEMNVSTLELGDSALYLCASSLAGGVTEAFFGQGTRLTVV.

This rearrangement joins TRBV19 to TRBJ2-1; possibly TRBD1 for D (5 bases). The CDR3 has 15 amino acids. V was cut by 3 bases and J by 0 bases, with 9 bases left in between. Germline CDR1 is LNHDA and CDR2 is SQIVND (reference sequence). Written as DNA, the CDR3 is TGTGCCAGTAGTATGGGCAGGGCCTCCTACAATGAGCAGTTCTTC. It codes for CASSMGRASYNEQFF.

The chain is built from TRBV7-8 and TRBJ1-5; no clear D. Germline V gene data show CDR1 as SGHVS and CDR2 as FQNEAQ. Trimming pared 2 bases from V and 0 bases from J, leaving 8 bases between. The CDR3 is 15 amino acids. Written as DNA, the CDR3 is TGTGCCAGCAGCTTATACGGGGATAGCAATCAGCCCCAGCATTTT. This codes for CASSLYGDSNQPQHF.

The chain links TRBV5-4 to TRBJ1-1; TRBD1 is a possible D gene (5 bases). The CDR3 sequence is 13 residues long. CDR1 and CDR2 from the germline V gene are SGHNT and YYREEE (reference sequence). Trimming removed 4 bases from V and 1 base from J, with 8 bases in between. The CDR3 loop is CASSGRGNTEAFF. The CDR3 region has the DNA TGTGCCAGCAGCGGTAGGGGGAACACTGAAGCTTTCTTT.

The chain carries TRBV10-1 and TRBJ2-2; tentative D call: TRBD1 (6 bases). Germline V lookup: CDR1 WNHNN, CDR2 SYGVQD (reference sequence). This CDR3 comprises 14 residues. The V end was cut by 8 bases, the J end by 3 bases, with 13 bases between. The CDR3 DNA reads as TGCGCCAGCTCAAGGGGGTTATACACCGGGGAGCTGTTTTTT. It translates to CASSRGLYTGELFF.

The genes are TRBV25-1 and TRBJ2-7, with 7 bases matching TRBD1. The CDR3 contains 13 residues. Germline V gene lookup returns CDR1 MGHDK and CDR2 SYGVNS. V shed 3 bases, J shed 6 bases, and the junction held 5 bases outside the gene matches. This CDR3 is CASSDGQAGEQYF. CDR3 nucleotide sequence: TGTGCCAGCAGTGACGGACAGGCGGGCGAGCAGTACTTC.

The chain links TRBV5-4 to TRBJ2-2; D is possibly TRBD1 (6 bases). V lost 4 bases and J 3 bases, leaving 19 bases between the germline ends. Germline CDR1 SGHNT, CDR2 YYREEE (reference sequence). The CDR3 runs to 17 residues. CDR3 amino acids: CASSPLVVGADTGELFF. CDR3 nucleotides: TGTGCCAGCAGCCCCCTCGTTGTGGGGGCCGACACCGGGGAGCTGTTTTTT.

This clone was seen a single time. The chain is built from TRBV2 and TRBJ2-3; D may be TRBD1 or TRBD2 (5 bases each). The V end was cut by 4 bases, the J end by 6 bases, with 17 bases between. CDR1 SNHLY and CDR2 FYNNEI come from the germline V gene. This CDR3 spans 15 amino acids. In DNA form, the CDR3 reads TGTGCCAGCAGTGGATCGCTCGTAGGGACGGATACGCAGTATTTT. This encodes CASSGSLVGTDTQYF.

The gene calls are TRBV5-4 and TRBJ1-2, with D unresolved. The CDR3 length is 15 residues. CDR1 is SGHNT and CDR2 is YYREEE in the germline V gene (reference sequence). Deletions cut 0 bases from V and 0 bases from J, with 9 bases between. This chain's CDR3 is CASSLDLGANYGYTF. CDR3 DNA sequence: TGTGCCAGCAGCTTGGATTTGGGAGCTAACTATGGCTACACCTTC. The full variable domain, its missing parts supplied by reference TRBV5-4 and TRBJ1-2, is ETGVTQSPTHLIKTRGQQVTLRCSSQSGHNTVSWYQQALGQGPQFIFQYYREEENGRGNFPPRFSGLQFPNYSSELNVNALELDDSALYLCASSLDLGANYGYTFGSGTRLTVV.

V usage is TRBV4-1 and J usage is TRBJ1-6; D not certain. Trimming left V 0 bases short and J 11 bases short, with 8 bases between. CDR3 length: 13 amino acids. In germline, CDR1 is MGHRA, CDR2 YSYEKL. CDR3 loop: CASSQDRTPPLHF. The CDR3 nucleotides read TGCGCCAGCAGCCAAGATCGCACTCCACCCCTCCACTTT.

In DNA, the CDR3 is TGTGCCTCAGGGACTATTACTAACTATGGCTACACCTTC. This sequence encodes CASGTITNYGYTF. V usage is TRBV7-2 and J usage is TRBJ1-2, with a tentative D call TRBD1 (5 bases). The CDR3 sequence is 13 residues long. The germline CDR1 and CDR2 sequences are SGHTA and FQGNSA. Trimming took off 11 bases at V and 0 bases at J, with 13 bases between the two ends.

The V and J genes are TRBV18 and TRBJ2-7, with D perhaps TRBD1 (5 bases). This CDR3 has 14 residues. Germline V gives CDR1 KGHSH, CDR2 LQKENI. V was shortened by 0 bases and J by 6 bases, with 12 bases between the two germline ends. The CDR3 protein is CASSPPAGISEQYF. The DNA of the CDR3 is TGTGCCAGCTCACCACCGGCAGGGATCAGCGAGCAGTACTTC.

V is TRBV4-1 and J is TRBJ2-7; possibly TRBD2 for D (5 bases). The length of the CDR3 is 14 residues. Trimming cost V 0 bases and J 2 bases, with 8 bases left between them. Germline CDR1 MGHRA, CDR2 YSYEKL. CDR3 protein: CASSQDRETYEQYF. Written as DNA, the CDR3 is TGCGCCAGCAGCCAAGATCGGGAAACCTACGAGCAGTACTTC.